The clone carrying this TCR beta chain was seen a few times. Antigen: not known. The record originates from a study of OX40 agonist ivuxolimab in advanced cancers. Findings of the study overall: Which antigen the expanded peripheral T cells recognized is unknown.

Sequencing used immunoSEQ multiplex PCR; TCRdb keeps in-frame clones, though not all of them. The sample records 70,000 to 95,000 clones, roughly 84% being singletons. From germline, CDR1 is GTSNPN and CDR2 SVGIG (reference sequence). This CDR3 has 13 amino acids. Between the trimmed V and J ends, which lost 3 bases and 5 bases, there was a span of 11 bases. The chain recombines TRBV30 with TRBJ1-5; D remains unclear. The material was CD4+ or CD8+ T cells sorted from blood, obtained in a trial of the OX40 agonist ivuxolimab. This clonotype originated in an adult with an advanced solid tumor such as melanoma, head and neck, liver or kidney cancer. CDR3 in amino acids: CAWSPELDQPQHF. For the CDR3, the DNA is TGTGCCTGGAGCCCAGAGCTTGATCAGCCCCAGCATTTT. The full variable domain, rest sourced from reference TRBV30 and TRBJ1-5, is SQTIHQWPATLVQPVGSPLSLECTVEGTSNPNLYWYRQAAGRGLQLLFYSVGIGQISSEVPQNLSASRPQDRQFILSSKKLLLSDSGFYLCAWSPELDQPQHFGDGTRLSIL.